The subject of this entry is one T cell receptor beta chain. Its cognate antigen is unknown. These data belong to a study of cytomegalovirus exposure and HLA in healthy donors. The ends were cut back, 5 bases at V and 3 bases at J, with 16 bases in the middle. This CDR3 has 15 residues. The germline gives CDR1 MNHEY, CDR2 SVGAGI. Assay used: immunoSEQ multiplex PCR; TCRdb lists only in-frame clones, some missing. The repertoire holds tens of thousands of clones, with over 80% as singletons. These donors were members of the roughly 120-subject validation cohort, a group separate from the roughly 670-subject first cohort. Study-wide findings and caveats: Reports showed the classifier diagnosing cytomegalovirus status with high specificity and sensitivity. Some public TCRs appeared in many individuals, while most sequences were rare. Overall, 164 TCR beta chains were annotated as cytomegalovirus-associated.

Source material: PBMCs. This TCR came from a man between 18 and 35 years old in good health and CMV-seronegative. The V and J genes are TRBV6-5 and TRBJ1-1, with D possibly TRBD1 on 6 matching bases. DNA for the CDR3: TGTGCCAGCAGTACCGACAGGTCCGGATACACTGAAGCTTTCTTT. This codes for CASSTDRSGYTEAFF.